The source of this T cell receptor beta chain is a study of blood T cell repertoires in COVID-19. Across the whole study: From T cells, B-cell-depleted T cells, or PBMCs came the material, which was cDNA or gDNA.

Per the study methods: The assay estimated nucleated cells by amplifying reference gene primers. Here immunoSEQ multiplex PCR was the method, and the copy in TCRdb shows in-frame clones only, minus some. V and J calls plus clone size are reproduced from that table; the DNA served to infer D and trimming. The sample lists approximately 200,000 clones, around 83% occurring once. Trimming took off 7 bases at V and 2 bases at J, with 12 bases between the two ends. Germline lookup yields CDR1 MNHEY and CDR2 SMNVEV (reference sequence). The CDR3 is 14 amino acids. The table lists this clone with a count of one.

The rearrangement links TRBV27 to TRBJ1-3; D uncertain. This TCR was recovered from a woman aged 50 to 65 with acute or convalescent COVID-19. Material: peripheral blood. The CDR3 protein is CASKEQSAGNTIYF. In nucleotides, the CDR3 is TGTGCCAGCAAGGAGCAGTCGGCTGGAAACACCATATATTTT.